The clone carrying this TCR beta chain occurred a few times. Followed over time, Seattle patients had been enrolled while infection was active. This CDR3 region has 13 residues. The J segment lost 6 bases and the V segment lost 2 bases, leaving 3 bases of the junction unmatched. Germline V gives CDR1 MNHEY, CDR2 SMNVEV (reference sequence). The data stem from a study of blood T cell repertoires in COVID-19. Overall study: T cells, B-cell-depleted T cells, or PBMCs supplied cDNA or gDNA.

Profiled with immunoSEQ multiplex PCR; TCRdb holds only in-frame clones, not every one. The profile shows 95,000 to 150,000 clones, 81% of them singletons. V gene TRBV27 combines with J gene TRBJ1-2; 7 nucleotides line up with TRBD1. The TCR originated in a man aged 25 to 40 with COVID-19, enrolled during active disease. The sequenced sample was peripheral blood. The CDR3 region is CASSLIGGHGYTF. CDR3 bases: TGTGCCAGCAGTTTAATAGGGGGCCATGGCTACACCTTC.